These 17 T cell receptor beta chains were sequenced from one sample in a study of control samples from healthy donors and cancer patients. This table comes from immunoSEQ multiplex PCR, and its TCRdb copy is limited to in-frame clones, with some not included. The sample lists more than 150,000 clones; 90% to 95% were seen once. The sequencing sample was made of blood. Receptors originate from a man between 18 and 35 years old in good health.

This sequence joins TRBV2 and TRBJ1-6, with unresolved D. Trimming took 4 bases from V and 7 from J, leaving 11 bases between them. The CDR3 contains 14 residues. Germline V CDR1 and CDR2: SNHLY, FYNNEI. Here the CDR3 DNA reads TGTGCCAGCAGTGGACCGGGAAAAAATTCACCCCTCCACTTT. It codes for CASSGPGKNSPLHF.

The CDR3 loop is CASSPQTATYEQYF. In DNA form, the CDR3 reads TGTGCCAGCTCACCTCAGACAGCTACCTACGAGCAGTACTTC. The V gene is TRBV18, the J gene TRBJ2-7; D is perhaps TRBD1 (5 bases). The V end was cut by 3 bases, the J end by 2 bases, with 11 bases between. This CDR3 is built from 14 residues. The germline V gene encodes CDR1 KGHSH and CDR2 LQKENI.

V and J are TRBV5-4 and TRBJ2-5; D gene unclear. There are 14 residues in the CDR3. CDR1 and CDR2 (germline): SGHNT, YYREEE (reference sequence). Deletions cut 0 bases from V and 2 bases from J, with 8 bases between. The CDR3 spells CASSLGVRQETQYF. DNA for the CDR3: TGTGCCAGCAGCTTGGGCGTACGGCAAGAGACCCAGTACTTC.

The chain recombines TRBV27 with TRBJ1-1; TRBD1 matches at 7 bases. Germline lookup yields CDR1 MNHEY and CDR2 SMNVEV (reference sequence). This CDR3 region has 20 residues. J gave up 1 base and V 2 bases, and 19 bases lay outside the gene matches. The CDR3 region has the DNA TGTGCCAGCAGTTTAGGACATACAGGGGACTCCAAAGAGGGGAACACTGAAGCTTTCTTT. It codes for CASSLGHTGDSKEGNTEAFF.

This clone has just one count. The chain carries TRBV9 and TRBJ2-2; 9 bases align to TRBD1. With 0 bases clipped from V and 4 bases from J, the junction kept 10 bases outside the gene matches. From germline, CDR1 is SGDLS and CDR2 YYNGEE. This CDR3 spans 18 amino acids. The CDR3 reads CASSVDGGDRDSTGELFF. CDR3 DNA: TGTGCCAGCAGCGTAGATGGCGGGGACAGGGATTCCACCGGGGAGCTGTTTTTT.

CDR3 protein: CASSLSGTPMNTGELFF. The CDR3 DNA reads as TGCGCCAGCAGCTTGAGTGGGACACCTATGAACACCGGGGAGCTGTTTTTT. The chain recombines TRBV5-1 with TRBJ2-2, with D possibly TRBD1 on 6 matching bases. The CDR3 has 17 residues. Between the trimmed V and J ends, which lost 1 base and 1 base, there was a span of 14 bases. The germline V gene has CDR1 SGHRS and CDR2 YFSETQ.

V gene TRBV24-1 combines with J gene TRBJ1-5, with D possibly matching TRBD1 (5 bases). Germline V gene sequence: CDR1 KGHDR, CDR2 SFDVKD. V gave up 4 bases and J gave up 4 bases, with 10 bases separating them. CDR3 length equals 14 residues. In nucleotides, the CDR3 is TGTGCCACCAGTGAGGCCAGGGAAAATCAGCCCCAGCATTTT. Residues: CATSEARENQPQHF.

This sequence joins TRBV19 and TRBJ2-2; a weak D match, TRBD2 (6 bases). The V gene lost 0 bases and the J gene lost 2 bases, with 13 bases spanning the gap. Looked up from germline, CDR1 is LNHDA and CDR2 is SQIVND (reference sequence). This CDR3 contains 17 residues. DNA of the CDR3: TGTGCCAGTAGTATAGACGCGGGGCGGGTCAACACCGGGGAGCTGTTTTTT. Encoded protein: CASSIDAGRVNTGELFF.

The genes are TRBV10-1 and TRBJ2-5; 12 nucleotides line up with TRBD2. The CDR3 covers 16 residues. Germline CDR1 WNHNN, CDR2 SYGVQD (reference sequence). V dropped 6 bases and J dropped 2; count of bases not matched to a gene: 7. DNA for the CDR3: TGCGCCAGCAGGGGACTAGCGGGCGAGATACAAGAGACCCAGTACTTC. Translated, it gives CASRGLAGEIQETQYF.

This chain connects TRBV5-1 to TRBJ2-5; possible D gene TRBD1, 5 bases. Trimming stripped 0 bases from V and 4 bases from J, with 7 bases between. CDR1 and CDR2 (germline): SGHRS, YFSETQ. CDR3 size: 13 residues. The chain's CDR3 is CASSLEGIETQYF. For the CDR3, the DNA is TGCGCCAGCAGCTTGGAGGGGATAGAGACCCAGTACTTC.

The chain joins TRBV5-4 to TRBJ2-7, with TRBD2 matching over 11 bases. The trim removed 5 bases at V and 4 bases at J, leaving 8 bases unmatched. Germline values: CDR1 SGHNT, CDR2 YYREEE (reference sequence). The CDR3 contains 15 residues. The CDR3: CASSHSGGAEYEQYF. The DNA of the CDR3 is TGTGCCAGCAGTCATAGCGGGGGGGCCGAATACGAGCAGTACTTC.

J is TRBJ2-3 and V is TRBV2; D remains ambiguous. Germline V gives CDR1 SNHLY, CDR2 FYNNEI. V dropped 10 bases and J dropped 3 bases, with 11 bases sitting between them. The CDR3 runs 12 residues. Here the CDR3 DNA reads TGTGCCACGGCCAGCAGGACAGATACGCAGTATTTT. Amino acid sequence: CATASRTDTQYF.

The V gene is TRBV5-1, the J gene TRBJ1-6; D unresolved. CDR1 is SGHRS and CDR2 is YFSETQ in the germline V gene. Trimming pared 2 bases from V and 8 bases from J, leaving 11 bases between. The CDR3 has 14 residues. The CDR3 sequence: CASSFGLSDSPLHF. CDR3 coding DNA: TGCGCCAGCAGCTTCGGACTATCCGATTCACCCCTCCACTTT.

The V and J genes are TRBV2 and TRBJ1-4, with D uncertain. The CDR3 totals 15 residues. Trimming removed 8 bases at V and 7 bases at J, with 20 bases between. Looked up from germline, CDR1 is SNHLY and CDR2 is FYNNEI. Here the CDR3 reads CASGGGPTRSEKLFF. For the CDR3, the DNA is TGTGCCAGCGGAGGCGGACCGACCCGAAGTGAAAAACTGTTTTTT.

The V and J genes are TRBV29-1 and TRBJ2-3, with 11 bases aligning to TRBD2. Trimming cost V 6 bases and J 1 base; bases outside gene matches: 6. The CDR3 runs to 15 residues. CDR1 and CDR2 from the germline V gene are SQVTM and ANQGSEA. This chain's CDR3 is CSVVLAGGRTDTQYF. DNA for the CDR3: TGCAGCGTCGTTCTAGCGGGGGGCCGCACAGATACGCAGTATTTT.

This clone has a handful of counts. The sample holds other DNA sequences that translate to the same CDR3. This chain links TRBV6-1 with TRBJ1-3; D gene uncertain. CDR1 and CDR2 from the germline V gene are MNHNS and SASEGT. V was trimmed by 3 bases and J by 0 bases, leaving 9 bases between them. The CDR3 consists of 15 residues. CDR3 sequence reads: CASSETGVSGNTIYF. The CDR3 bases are TGTGCCAGCAGTGAGACGGGAGTCTCTGGAAACACCATATATTTT.

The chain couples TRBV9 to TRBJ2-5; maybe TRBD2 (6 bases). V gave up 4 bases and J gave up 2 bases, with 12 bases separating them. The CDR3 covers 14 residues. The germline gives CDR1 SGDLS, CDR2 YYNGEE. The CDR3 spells CASSTPTRQETQYF. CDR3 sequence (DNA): TGTGCCAGCAGCACACCGACTAGGCAAGAGACCCAGTACTTC.